This is a list of T cell receptor beta chains from one sample in a study of CD8+CD57+ T cells in acquired aplastic anemia. TCRdb reanalysed the reads using MiXCR and keeps one entry per CDR3 protein. The profile shows roughly 500,000 distinct CDR3 sequences, around 32% of them singletons. The specimen sequenced was sorted CD4+, CD8+, or CD8+CD57+ T cells (not recorded which) from PBMCs. The receptors originated from a human donor with aplastic anemia. CDR3s include the opening cysteine and the closing phenylalanine or tryptophan. A D gene is named only where the DNA matches it firmly. Some rows mark clone size as missing; the rest say once, few, many or name a class of expanded clone.

V gene	J gene	CDR3 length	D gene	clone size	CDR3 DNA	CDR3 protein
TRBV2	TRBJ1-1	17	NA	NA	TGTGCCAGCAGTGGACTAGGGACGGCTAAGTTGAACACTGAAGCTTTCTTT	CASSGLGTAKLNTEAFF
TRBV29-1	TRBJ2-1	13	TRBD2	NA	TGCAGCGCTAATAGCGGGAGCTACAGTGAGCAGTTCTTC	CSANSGSYSEQFF
TRBV7-8	TRBJ1-2	16	TRBD1	many	TGTGCCAGCAGCCTAGCCCCGGGACAGGGGTACTATGGCTACACCTTC	CASSLAPGQGYYGYTF
TRBV7-2	TRBJ2-7	15	NA	NA	TGTGCCAGCAGCTCAGCGACAGGTTATTCCTACGAGCAGTACTTC	CASSSATGYSYEQYF
TRBV7-3	TRBJ1-6	15	TRBD1	many	TGTGCCAGCAGCCCAACGACAGGGCCGGGTTCACCCCTCCACTTT	CASSPTTGPGSPLHF
TRBV7-8	TRBJ1-6	17	NA	NA	TGTGCCAGCAGCTTAGGTCAAAGGGACTCCTATAATTCACCCCTCCACTTT	CASSLGQRDSYNSPLHF
TRBV28	TRBJ1-5	14	NA	NA	TGTGCCAGCAGTGTCCGGGACCTAAATCAGCCCCAGCATTTT	CASSVRDLNQPQHF
TRBV7-6	TRBJ2-1	15	NA	NA	TGTGCCAGCAGCATTAGCGTGAGCTCCTACAATGAGCAGTTCTTC	CASSISVSSYNEQFF
TRBV10-3	TRBJ1-6	14	NA	many	TGTGCCATCAGTGAATCAGGGGATAATTCACCCCTCCACTTT	CAISESGDNSPLHF
TRBV7-2	TRBJ2-3	12	NA	NA	TGTGCCAGCAGCTTGGCGTCGGATACGCAGTATTTT	CASSLASDTQYF
TRBV25-1	TRBJ1-2	13	NA	NA	TGTGCCACCTGGCAGAGGGTTGGCTATGGCTACACCTTC	CATWQRVGYGYTF
TRBV7-9	TRBJ2-3	12	NA	NA	TGTGCCAGCAGTACGACTGGGGATACGCAGTATTTT	CASSTTGDTQYF
TRBV9	TRBJ2-2	14	NA	many	TGTGCCAGCAGCGAGCGCACGAACACCGGGGAGCTGTTTTTT	CASSERTNTGELFF
TRBV10-3	TRBJ1-1	16	TRBD1	few	TGTGCCATCAGTGAGCCGACAGGGTGGGGGAACACTGAAGCTTTCTTT	CAISEPTGWGNTEAFF
TRBV6-5	TRBJ1-2	15	TRBD1	many	TGTGCCAGCAGTTACTCGACGCGACAGGGAAACGGCTACACCTTC	CASSYSTRQGNGYTF
TRBV15	TRBJ1-5	15	NA	NA	TGTGCCACCAGCAGAGTCGCGTCAGGGGCCCAGCCCCAGCATTTT	CATSRVASGAQPQHF
TRBV20-1	TRBJ1-2	16	TRBD1	many	TGCAGTGCTAGAGTATCGGACAGGGGGTCTAGGTATGGCTACACCTTC	CSARVSDRGSRYGYTF
TRBV7-3	TRBJ2-1	14	NA	NA	TGTGCCAGCACCCCTTCCGCGTCCTACAATGAGCAGTTCTTC	CASTPSASYNEQFF
TRBV27	TRBJ1-2	15	TRBD1	NA	TGTGCCAGCAGTTTATTCGGGACAGGGGAGCGCGGCTACACCTTC	CASSLFGTGERGYTF
TRBV29-1	TRBJ1-1	14	TRBD1	many	TGCAGCGTTGTGGGACAGGGGGCACGTACTGAAGCTTTCTTT	CSVVGQGARTEAFF
TRBV5-1	TRBJ1-1	13	NA	NA	TGCGCCAGCAGCTTTGATGCTCAGGGTGAAGCTTTCTTT	CASSFDAQGEAFF
TRBV20-1	TRBJ1-2	13	NA	NA	TGCAGTGCTAGAGTAAGGGGCCCCTATGGCTACACCTTC	CSARVRGPYGYTF
TRBV5-1	TRBJ2-3	13	NA	few	TGCGCCAGCAGCTCGAAAATCACAGATACGCAGTATTTT	CASSSKITDTQYF
TRBV15	TRBJ2-7	14	NA	many	TGTGCCACCAGCAGAAGAACCGCTTCCTACGAGCAGTACTTC	CATSRRTASYEQYF
TRBV2	TRBJ1-6	13	NA	many	TGTGCCAGCAGCACGGACCCGAAAGGTCCCCTCCACTTT	CASSTDPKGPLHF
TRBV18	TRBJ1-3	17	TRBD1	few	TGTGCCAGCTCGCAGCTTCGACAGGGGGACTCTGGAAACACCATATATTTT	CASSQLRQGDSGNTIYF
TRBV7-2	TRBJ1-2	13	TRBD1	many	TGTGCCAGCAGTCGGGACAGGAACTATGGCTACACCTTC	CASSRDRNYGYTF
TRBV5-6	TRBJ1-5	14	TRBD1	few	TGTGCCAGCAGCTCGGACAGGGATTATCAGCCCCAGCATTTT	CASSSDRDYQPQHF
TRBV7-3	TRBJ2-7	12	NA	NA	TGTGCCAGCTCAGACCTGGGGGGCGAGCAGTACTTC	CASSDLGGEQYF
TRBV20-1	TRBJ1-2	14	NA	NA	TGCAGTGCTAGGTACAGGGCAACTAACTATGGCTACACCTTC	CSARYRATNYGYTF
TRBV7-3	TRBJ2-7	17	NA	NA	TGTGCCAGCAGCGGCAGCCCGAGGGACGTAGGGAGCTGCGAGCAGTACTTC	CASSGSPRDVGSCEQYF
TRBV5-1	TRBJ2-3	13	NA	few	TGCGCCAGCAGCTTAGGGGGTCAAGATACGCAGTATTTT	CASSLGGQDTQYF
TRBV20-1	TRBJ2-4	13	TRBD2	NA	TGCAGTGCCCGGACTAGCGGGGGGCACATTCAGTACTTC	CSARTSGGHIQYF
TRBV7-9	TRBJ1-6	14	TRBD1	many	TGTGCCAGCAGCCTCGGACAGGGGAGATCACCCCTCCACTTT	CASSLGQGRSPLHF
TRBV7-3	TRBJ2-5	13	TRBD1	many	TGTGCCAGCAGCAAAGGGACAGAAGAGACCCAGTACTTC	CASSKGTEETQYF
TRBV12-3/TRBV12-4	TRBJ1-3	16	NA	NA	TGTGCCAGCAGTTTCGGTCAGGTTGGCTCTGGAAACACCATATATTTT	CASSFGQVGSGNTIYF
TRBV24-1	TRBJ2-7	16	TRBD1	NA	TGTGCCAGCAGTATAAACCGGGACAGGGTTCACTACGAGCAGTACTTC	CASSINRDRVHYEQYF
TRBV19	TRBJ1-5	16	NA	many	TGTGCCAGTAGTATCTTACAGGGTTTTGACAATCAGCCCCAGCATTTT	CASSILQGFDNQPQHF
TRBV20-1	TRBJ1-1	15	TRBD1	few	TGCAGTGCCAAGGAGATTGGACAGGGACCGACTGAAGCTTTCTTT	CSAKEIGQGPTEAFF
TRBV28	TRBJ2-7	15	NA	NA	TGTGCCAGCAGCACGGGGGGCGGGAGTAGTGTCGAGCAGTACTTC	CASSTGGGSSVEQYF
TRBV7-6	TRBJ2-5	11	NA	NA	TGTGCCAGCAGCAACAAGGCGGCCCAGTACTTC	CASSNKAAQYF
TRBV7-2	TRBJ2-5	16	NA	few	TGTGCCAGCAGCTTGGGGGATCGGACAGAGAGTGAGACCCAGTACTTC	CASSLGDRTESETQYF
TRBV4-1	TRBJ1-6	14	NA	NA	TGCGCCAGCAGCCAAGATCAAACAGCCCGGACTCCCCACTTT	CASSQDQTARTPHF
TRBV10-3	TRBJ1-1	13	TRBD1	few	TGTGCCATGGGGGAGGACAGGGGTAGACTGGCTTTCTTT	CAMGEDRGRLAFF
TRBV20-1	TRBJ1-1	14	NA	many	TGCAGTGCTAGAGCTCCGATTCCAAACACTGAAGCTTTCTTT	CSARAPIPNTEAFF
TRBV5-1	TRBJ2-3	16	TRBD1	NA	TGCGCCAGCAGCTCGCCGACAGGGGGAGATCCAGATACGCAGTATTTT	CASSSPTGGDPDTQYF
TRBV10-3	TRBJ1-2	11	TRBD1	NA	TGTGCCATCAGGGGACAGTTCGGCTACACCTTC	CAIRGQFGYTF
TRBV6-1	TRBJ1-5	16	NA	NA	TGTGCCAGCAGTAGGGGCCTAGACCGAGGCAATCAGCCCCAGCATTTT	CASSRGLDRGNQPQHF
TRBV2	TRBJ2-7	18	TRBD2	few	TGTGCCAGCAGTGAAGCGCTAGCGGGAGGGCCGAGTCACTACGAGCAGTACTTC	CASSEALAGGPSHYEQYF
TRBV7-8	TRBJ2-7	14	NA	many	TGTGCCAGCAGCGTGAGGGTGAGCTCCTACGAGCAGTACTTC	CASSVRVSSYEQYF